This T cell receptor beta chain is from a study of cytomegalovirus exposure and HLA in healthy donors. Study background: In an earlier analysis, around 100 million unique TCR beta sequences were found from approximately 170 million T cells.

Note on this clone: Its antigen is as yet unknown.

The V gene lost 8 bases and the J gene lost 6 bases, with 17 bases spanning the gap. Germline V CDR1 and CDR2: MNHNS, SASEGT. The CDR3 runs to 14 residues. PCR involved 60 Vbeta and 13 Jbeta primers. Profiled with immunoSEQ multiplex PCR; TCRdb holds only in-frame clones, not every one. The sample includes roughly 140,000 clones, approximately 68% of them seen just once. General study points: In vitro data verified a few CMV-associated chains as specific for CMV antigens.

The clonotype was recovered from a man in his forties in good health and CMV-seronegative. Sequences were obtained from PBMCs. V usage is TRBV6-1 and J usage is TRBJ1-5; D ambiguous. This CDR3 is CASHDRGSGQPQHF. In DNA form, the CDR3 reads TGTGCCAGCCATGACCGCGGATCGGGTCAGCCCCAGCATTTT.